This TCR beta chain is drawn from a study of low-dose radiotherapy and immunotherapy resistance in tumors (dated by TCRdb to between 2022 and 2023). The study in broad terms: Patients in Cohort 1 were given 0.5 Gy per fraction every 2 weeks, and the prescribed total PTV dose was 6.5 Gy. Starting on cycle 1 day 1, patients took 300 mg of aspirin by mouth once daily for four cycles. The trial did not randomize participants into treatment groups. The translational analysis covered eight patients: three from the first dose cohort and the first five from the second dose cohort. Patients were given nivolumab as a 240 mg flat dose every two weeks and ipilimumab at 1 mg/kg every six weeks, with both drugs delivered intravenously. For Cohort 2, the dose was 1 Gy per fraction given every two weeks, adding up to 13 Gy in total across 26 weeks. Cyclophosphamide 200 mg/m2 was given intravenously every two weeks, one day before each radiation and immunotherapy administration.

Donors were enrolled in RACIN, a single-arm phase I dose-escalation trial combining nivolumab, ipilimumab, aspirin, low-dose cyclophosphamide and low-dose radiotherapy. Patients with advanced, TIL-negative solid tumors were considered eligible. To make first-strand cDNA, Superscript III was used along with a set of TRAV- and TRBV-specific primers so that both the TCRalpha and TCRbeta chains were covered. A roughly 19-cycle PCR with Phusion amplified the TCRs, pairing a constant-region primer with the adapter that was attached to the V primers. The MessageAmp II aRNA Amplification Kit was used to amplify the isolated mRNA, with in vitro transcription run for 15 to 20 hours at 37 degrees C. mRNA for TCR sequencing was isolated with the Dynabeads mRNA DIRECT Purification Kit. A second roughly 27-cycle Phusion PCR added indexed Illumina adapters, and products were purified with AMPure XP beads. As for how the authors treated the data: Custom Perl scripts pooled TCR sequences encoding the same protein, removed out-of-frame sequences and computed each clonotype's abundance. Any TCR sequence supported by only a single read was excluded from analysis. Shannon entropy, Gini index, clonality, richness, and the frequency of TCRs shared between repertoires were included as repertoire metrics. TCRdb passed the public sequencing reads through fastp at Q25 and MiXCR, retaining productive beta sequences. Each CDR3 protein appears once, grouped with its most common genes and DNA. TCRdb assigned the V and J calls; the authors' analysis was not used. For this sample there are around 8,200 distinct CDR3 sequences; over 60% appear just once. The top ten constitute 8.7% of the sample.

As encoded in the germline V gene, CDR1 is MNHGY while CDR2 is SAAAGT. Inclusive of the bounding cysteine and phenylalanine, the CDR3 is 16 residues long. Here the CDR3 DNA is all that survives: 48 bases in frame from base 1. V was cut back by 3 bases and J by 3 bases, leaving a gap of 17 bases between them. As concerns this clonotype: The target of this receptor is not known. Per-base qualities were not stored, and no clone one base away is much larger.

The TCR comes from a human donor with advanced metastatic prostate, ovarian, gallbladder or colorectal cancer (not recorded which). This table probably holds off-target reads from a library built for another chain. Here the chain combines TRBV6-8 and TRBJ1-1; TRBD1 is perhaps the D gene, given 5 matching bases. The CDR3 region has the sequence CASSYHVRKGYTEAFF. Read as DNA, the sequence is TGTGCCAGCAGTTATCACGTACGGAAGGGGTACACTGAAGCTTTCTTT.